The 2 T cell receptor beta chains below come from one sample, sequenced in a study of response to subunit inactivated influenza vaccine. Via MiXCR, TCRdb re-called the RT-PCR reads, giving one row per CDR3 protein. Altogether roughly 180,000 distinct CDR3 sequences are present, around 9.2% being singletons, with the ten largest covering approximately 10%. This specimen consisted of non-naive T cells sorted from PBMCs, obtained on the day of vaccination. The receptors were sampled from a man in his fifties or sixties who received an inactivated influenza vaccine.

This clonotype was found many times. The chain uses TRBV29-1 and TRBJ2-1, with D possibly being TRBD1 (6 bases). The V end lost 4 bases, the J end lost 9 bases, and 22 bases lay between the germline ends. Germline V lookup: CDR1 SQVTM, CDR2 ANQGSEA. The CDR3 is made up of 15 amino acids. CDR3 sequence (DNA): TGCAGCGTTGGTATAGGGACACAAAACCGGGGTGAGCAGTTCTTC. Translated: CSVGIGTQNRGEQFF.

J is TRBJ1-4 and V is TRBV11-2; D gene ambiguous. The CDR3 runs to 15 residues. Germline values: CDR1 SGHAT, CDR2 FQNNGV. The V end lost 0 bases, the J end lost 6 bases, and 11 bases lay between the germline ends. CDR3 residues: CASSLDSLTYEKLFF. CDR3 coding DNA: TGTGCCAGCAGCTTAGACTCCCTTACCTATGAAAAACTGTTTTTT.